This TCR beta chain was identified in a study of spatial heterogeneity in lung cancer. TCR cDNA molecules each had a unique molecular identifier. Each CDR3 protein gets one entry after TCRdb re-called the 5' RACE reads with MiXCR. Among roughly 25,000 distinct CDR3 sequences listed, 5.5% to 7% were seen once. The table lists this clonotype with many counts. Its specificity is not known. The study, taken as a whole, reports: The appearance of ubiquitous expanded tumor TCRs in blood was greater at resection than follow-up.

The CDR3 length is 17 residues. With 6 bases clipped from V and 0 bases from J, the junction kept 9 bases outside the gene matches. In germline, CDR1 is DFQATT, CDR2 SNEGSKA (reference sequence). Time point meaning: sample taken at primary tumor resection. Frozen PBMC, nontumor lung or tumor provided whole RNA, which was sequenced unsorted. The cohort: 65 to 80 early-stage, untreated non-small cell lung cancer patients. The specimen comprised PBMCs, sampled at surgery. J is TRBJ1-5 and V is TRBV20-1; 12 bases agree with TRBD1. This TCR was sampled from a male donor with early-stage non-small cell lung cancer. CDR3 sequence: CSAQPGTGGYSNQPQHF. Here the CDR3 DNA reads TGCAGTGCGCAGCCCGGGACAGGGGGCTATAGCAATCAGCCCCAGCATTTT.